These 6 T cell receptor beta chains originate from one sample sequenced in a study of blood T cell repertoires in COVID-19. The protocol was immunoSEQ multiplex PCR, while the TCRdb copy is restricted to in-frame clones and leaves out a portion. The repertoire holds 250,000 or so clones, with nearly 90% as singletons. Material for sequencing was peripheral blood. The source of these receptors is a man younger than 35 with active or convalescent COVID-19.

This chain links TRBV29-1 with TRBJ2-3, with D unclear. The V gene lost 5 bases and the J gene lost 2 bases, with 14 bases spanning the gap. The V gene's germline CDR1 is SQVTM and CDR2 ANQGSEA. The CDR3 runs to 14 residues. DNA for the CDR3: TGCAGCGTTCGTACCCAGGCGAACACAGATACGCAGTATTTT. Encoded protein: CSVRTQANTDTQYF.

The rearrangement joins TRBV19 to TRBJ1-1; a possible D gene is TRBD1 (6 bases). The CDR3 runs 17 residues. Germline values: CDR1 LNHDA, CDR2 SQIVND (reference sequence). V lost 2 bases, J lost 0 bases, and 16 bases lay in between. The CDR3 sequence: CASSILWTDDMNTEAFF. The CDR3, as DNA: TGTGCCAGTAGTATACTTTGGACAGATGATATGAACACTGAAGCTTTCTTT. The full variable domain, with the rest looked up from reference TRBV19 and TRBJ1-1, is DGGITQSPKYLFRKEGQNVTLSCEQNLNHDAMYWYRQDPGQGLRLIYYSQIVNDFQKGDIAEGYSVSREKKESFPLTVTSAQKNPTAFYLCASSILWTDDMNTEAFFGQGTRLTVV.

This clone was seen once. The rearrangement joins TRBV18 to TRBJ1-1; D may be TRBD1 (6 bases). The CDR3 runs to 15 residues. Germline CDR1 and CDR2: KGHSH and LQKENI. V was clipped by 5 bases and J by 2 bases, with 15 bases between them. Here the CDR3 reads CASSRLGDTNTEAFF. The CDR3 DNA follows: TGTGCCAGCTCAAGGCTTGGGGACACCAACACTGAAGCTTTCTTT.

The V and J genes are TRBV6-2 or TRBV6-3 and TRBJ2-5; TRBD2 matches 8 bases. Trimming cost V 2 bases and J 4 bases; bases outside gene matches: 3. Germline V gene lookup returns CDR1 MNHEY and CDR2 SVGEGT. CDR3 length equals 14 residues. In nucleotides, the CDR3 is TGTGCCAGCAGTTACACGGGAGGGGTAGAGACCCAGTACTTC. Translated, it gives CASSYTGGVETQYF.

J is TRBJ1-1 and V is TRBV10-1; 7 nucleotides line up with TRBD1. Germline CDR1 WNHNN, CDR2 SYGVQD (reference sequence). The CDR3 loop spans 15 amino acids. The junction had 7 bases not matched to a gene; V was cut back by 2 bases and J by 4 bases. The DNA for the CDR3 is TGCGCCAGCAGTGAGGGCCCAGGGGGGTCCACTGAAGCTTTCTTT. Translation: CASSEGPGGSTEAFF.

The chain joins TRBV7-9 to TRBJ1-1; 9 bases fit TRBD1. With V trimmed by 1 base and J by 10 bases, 7 bases remained unmatched. Per germline, CDR1 SEHNR and CDR2 FQNEAQ (reference sequence). This CDR3 is 14 amino acids long. CDR3 coding DNA: TGTGCCAGCAGCTTAGTTGGGGGACAGGGTGGAGCTTTCTTT. Translating gives CASSLVGGQGGAFF. Complete variable domain (other parts from reference TRBV7-9 and TRBJ1-1): DTGVSQNPRHKITKRGQNVTFRCDPISEHNRLYWYRQTLGQGPEFLTYFQNEAQLEKSRLLSDRFSAERPKGSFSTLEIQRTEQGDSAMYLCASSLVGGQGGAFFGQGTRLTVV.